This T cell receptor (beta chain) originates from a study of PD-1 blockade in classical Hodgkin lymphoma. Using immunoSEQ multiplex PCR, the repertoire was profiled, and TCRdb retains in-frame clones only, with some absent. The repertoire consists of approximately 96,000 clones, with 90% to 95% occurring once and the leading ten covering roughly 2%. The CDR3 extends over 11 amino acids. Germline V gene lookup returns CDR1 SNHLY and CDR2 FYNNEI. Trimming stripped 4 bases from V and 10 bases from J, with 10 bases between. The sample's time point: cycle 4 day 1 (C4D1), after 5 to 7 weeks of nivolumab. All patients experienced relapse after autologous stem cell transplantation, and brentuximab vedotin exposure was variable. This clone has only a few counts. As yet, its antigen is unknown. Findings and limits, study-wide: Partial responders and progressors had significantly lower baseline TCR diversity. Patients excluded were those beginning nivolumab under 1 year after ASCT. CD4+ but not CD8+ TCR diversity rose significantly by C4D1. When set against healthy donors, newly diagnosed patients were reported to show lower baseline TCR diversity.

The rearrangement links TRBV2 to TRBJ1-1; a weak D match, TRBD1 (5 bases). This TCR was sampled from a human donor with classical Hodgkin lymphoma. Sequences were derived from peripheral blood mononuclear cells (PBMCs), sampled before the fourth cycle of nivolumab. The CDR3 protein is CASSVGTGAFF. CDR3 DNA: TGTGCCAGCAGTGTTGGAACAGGAGCTTTCTTT. The whole variable domain, filled in from reference TRBV2 and TRBJ1-1, reads EPEVTQTPSHQVTQMGQEVILRCVPISNHLYFYWYRQILGQKVEFLVSFYNNEISEKSEIFDDQFSVERPDGSNFTLKIRSTKLEDSAMYFCASSVGTGAFFGQGTRLTVV.